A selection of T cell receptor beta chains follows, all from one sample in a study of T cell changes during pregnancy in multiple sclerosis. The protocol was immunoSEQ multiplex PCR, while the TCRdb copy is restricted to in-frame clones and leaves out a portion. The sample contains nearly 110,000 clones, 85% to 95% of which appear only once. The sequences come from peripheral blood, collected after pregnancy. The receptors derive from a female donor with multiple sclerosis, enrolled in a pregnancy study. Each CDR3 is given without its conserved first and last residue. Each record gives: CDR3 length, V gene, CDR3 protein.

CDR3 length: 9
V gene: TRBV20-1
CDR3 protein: SAPVASWQF

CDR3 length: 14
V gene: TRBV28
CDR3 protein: ASSREILQGTDTQY

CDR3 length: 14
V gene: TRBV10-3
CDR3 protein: AISVAGGEHTGELF

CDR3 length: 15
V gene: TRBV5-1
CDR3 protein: ASSLPPSGGSQETQY

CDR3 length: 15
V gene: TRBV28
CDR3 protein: ASSLGPWTASVNEQY

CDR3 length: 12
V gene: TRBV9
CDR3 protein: ASSASGEREKLF

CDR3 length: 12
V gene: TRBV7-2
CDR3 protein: ASRGTGSPDTQY

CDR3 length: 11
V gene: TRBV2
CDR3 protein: ASKGEGVETQY

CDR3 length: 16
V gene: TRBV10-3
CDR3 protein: AISPSGGIASTDNEQF

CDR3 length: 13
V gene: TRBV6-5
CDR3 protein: ASSNRWEVRETQY

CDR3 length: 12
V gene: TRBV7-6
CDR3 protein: ASSLKAGSYEQY

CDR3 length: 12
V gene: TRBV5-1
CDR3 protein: ASSTNRGQTEAF

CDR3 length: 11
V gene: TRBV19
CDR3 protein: ASSTLGSPSQH

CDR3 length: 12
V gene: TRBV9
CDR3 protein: ASSPGDSLYEQY

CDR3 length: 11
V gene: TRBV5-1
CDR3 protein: ASSLGGNSPLH

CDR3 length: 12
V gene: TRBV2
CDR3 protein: ASSLKTGGGGYT